These 15 T cell receptor beta chains were all obtained from the same sample, sequenced in a study of T-cell memory formation after mild COVID-19. MiXCR was run by TCRdb on the 5' RACE reads, yielding one entry per CDR3 protein. The table lists 90,000 to 120,000 distinct CDR3 sequences, 18% of them singletons. The specimen was PBMCs or a T cell subset sorted from them (not recorded which). These receptors originate from a man between 18 and 29 years old who had mild COVID-19 (a few samples of this study predate the infection). Cell type and time point are not known.

This chain uses TRBV12-3 or TRBV12-4 with TRBJ1-1, with TRBD1 matching over 8 bases. This CDR3 is 13 amino acids long. Unmatched junction bases numbered 3, after V lost 5 bases and J lost 4 bases. CDR3 bases: TGTGCCAGCAGTAATACAGGGGGCACTGAAGCTTTCTTT. Its protein product is CASSNTGGTEAFF.

In this sample, this clonotype turned up many times. The chain employs TRBV5-1 and TRBJ2-2; possibly TRBD1 for D (6 bases). CDR1 SGHRS and CDR2 YFSETQ come from the germline V gene. The V and J ends lost 6 bases and 4 bases respectively, with 16 bases between them. CDR3 length: 15 residues. Here the CDR3 DNA reads TGCGCCAGCAACCCCAGGGGACCCGTCACCGGGGAGCTGTTTTTT. This gives the protein CASNPRGPVTGELFF.

This clonotype was seen more than once but under ten times. V is TRBV3-2 and J is TRBJ2-7; the table's TRBD2 call for D was not verified on the DNA. TRBV3-2 corresponds to a pseudogene. The CDR3 is made up of 14 amino acids. The DNA for the CDR3 is TGTGCCAGCAGCCAAACCCTCGTACCTTTCCAGCAGTACGTC. This encodes CASSQTLVPFQQYV.

The chain links TRBV25-1 to TRBJ2-7; D unclear. This CDR3 has 13 amino acids. Germline V CDR1 and CDR2: MGHDK, SYGVNS. The V gene lost 6 bases and the J gene lost 5 bases, with 14 bases spanning the gap. The DNA for the CDR3 is TGTGCCAGCAGCGGGTTCGGTGGGGACGAGCAGTACTTC. Residues: CASSGFGGDEQYF.

V usage is TRBV2 and J usage is TRBJ2-7, with 8 bases that match TRBD1. CDR1 SNHLY and CDR2 FYNNEI come from the germline V gene. The V and J ends lost 4 bases and 6 bases, in that order; junction bases with no gene match: 5. The CDR3 runs to 13 residues. This CDR3 reads CASSGTQGGEQYF. The CDR3 nucleotides read TGTGCCAGCAGTGGAACACAGGGGGGCGAGCAGTACTTC. Together with reference TRBV2 and TRBJ2-7, the CDR3 gives the full variable domain: EPEVTQTPSHQVTQMGQEVILRCVPISNHLYFYWYRQILGQKVEFLVSFYNNEISEKSEIFDDQFSVERPDGSNFTLKIRSTKLEDSAMYFCASSGTQGGEQYFGPGTRLTVT.

This clonotype was seen a handful of times. V is TRBV9 and J is TRBJ1-2; D might be TRBD1 (5 bases). The CDR3 is 14 residues long. The germline V and J ends were trimmed by 3 bases and 6 bases, with 15 bases remaining between them. Germline V gene lookup returns CDR1 SGDLS and CDR2 YYNGEE. The CDR3 nucleotides read TGTGCCAGCAGCGGGGGCCAGGGTAAAAATGGCTACACCTTC. It specifies CASSGGQGKNGYTF.

This clonotype came up a few times. The V and J genes are TRBV5-1 and TRBJ2-1, with D uncertain. The CDR3 covers 14 residues. Germline assignment: CDR1 SGHRS and CDR2 YFSETQ. V lost 0 bases and J lost 6, with 10 bases in between. In DNA, the CDR3 is TGCGCCAGCAGCTTGGGCCGGGTGGGCAATGAGCAGTTCTTC. Encoded protein: CASSLGRVGNEQFF.

The V and J genes are TRBV20-1 and TRBJ1-2; 9 bases agree with TRBD1. This CDR3 spans 13 amino acids. CDR1 and CDR2 from the germline V gene are DFQATT and SNEGSKA (reference sequence). With 5 bases clipped from V and 8 bases from J, the junction kept 9 bases outside the gene matches. The CDR3 region is CSAQDRGGQGYTF. The CDR3 DNA is TGCAGTGCTCAGGACAGGGGCGGTCAAGGCTACACCTTC.

CDR3 bases: TGTGCCAGCAGCGGTAGGGGTGAGCAGTTCTTC. Protein sequence: CASSGRGEQFF. The chain is built from TRBV11-2 and TRBJ2-1; possible D gene TRBD1, 5 bases. Germline-derived CDR1 and CDR2 are SGHAT and FQNNGV. The length of the CDR3 is 11 residues. V lost 5 bases and J lost 9, with 8 bases in between.

The V call is TRBV5-1, the J call TRBJ2-3; perhaps TRBD2 as D (6 bases). The CDR3 contains 15 residues. Germline V lookup: CDR1 SGHRS, CDR2 YFSETQ. V lost 0 bases to trimming and J lost 2 bases, with 10 bases between them. The CDR3 region has the DNA TGCGCCAGCAGCTTGGAGACGGGGGTCACAGATACGCAGTATTTT. Its protein product is CASSLETGVTDTQYF.

The genes are TRBV6-6 and TRBJ1-5, with D perhaps matching TRBD1 (6 bases). CDR1 MNHNY and CDR2 SVGAGI come from the germline V gene (reference sequence). Trimming shortened V by 5 bases and J by 5 bases, and 25 bases separated the two germline ends. The CDR3 has 18 amino acids. The CDR3 reads CASSDPPSSTGGDQPQHF. CDR3 DNA: TGTGCCAGCAGTGACCCTCCTTCTTCGACAGGCGGTGATCAGCCCCAGCATTTT.

The gene calls are TRBV3-1 and TRBJ2-7; D possibly corresponds to TRBD2 (5 bases). Between the trimmed V and J ends, which lost 4 bases and 4 bases, there was a span of 11 bases. This CDR3 contains 13 residues. CDR1 LGHDT and CDR2 YNNKEL come from the germline V gene (reference sequence). The CDR3 sequence: CASSPVGGYEQYV. The CDR3 region has the DNA TGTGCCAGCAGCCCTGTAGGAGGATACGAGCAGTACGTC.

The chain is built from TRBV12-3 or TRBV12-4 and TRBJ2-3; 10 bases line up with TRBD1. The J segment lost 3 bases and the V segment lost 5 bases, leaving 5 bases of the junction unmatched. The length of the CDR3 is 15 residues. As DNA, the CDR3 is TGTGCCAGCAGTGGATGGACAGGGGGGACAGATACGCAGTATTTT. Translation: CASSGWTGGTDTQYF.

This clonotype was recorded a few times. The chain couples TRBV12-3 or TRBV12-4 to TRBJ2-3, with D perhaps matching TRBD2 (5 bases). The CDR3 runs to 15 residues. V shed 2 bases and J shed 2 bases, with 11 bases lying between them. CDR3 sequence (DNA): TGTGCCAGCAGTTTAAATACGGGATACACAGATACGCAGTATTTT. It encodes CASSLNTGYTDTQYF.

The chain recombines TRBV5-1 with TRBJ1-1; no clear D gene. The germline CDR1 and CDR2 sequences are SGHRS and YFSETQ. V was shortened by 4 bases and J by 4 bases, with 5 bases between the two germline ends. The CDR3 runs 11 residues. The CDR3 DNA sequence: TGCGCCAGCAGCGCGAGCACTGAAGCTTTCTTT. The encoded protein is CASSASTEAFF.